Following are 23 T cell receptor beta chains from one sample sequenced in a study of technical replicates of blood from a handful of donors. Sequencing used immunoSEQ multiplex PCR; TCRdb keeps in-frame clones, though not all of them. The data show roughly 64,000 clones, 86% seen once. Sequenced material: PBMCs. The receptors originated from a human donor in good health. Some clones in this sample may be carry-over from other donors' samples.

In this sample, this clone turned up once. For the CDR3, the DNA is TGCGCCAGCAGTTGGGAGCTGAACTATGGCTACACCTTC. Protein product: CASSWELNYGYTF. The rearrangement links TRBV4-1 to TRBJ1-2, with D unresolved. V lost 6 bases and J lost 2, with 10 bases in between. There are 13 residues in the CDR3. Germline loops: CDR1 MGHRA, CDR2 YSYEKL.

This rearrangement joins TRBV15 to TRBJ2-1, with TRBD2 matching 13 bases. The CDR3 contains 16 residues. With 4 bases clipped from V and 9 bases from J, the junction kept 9 bases outside the gene matches. Germline CDR1 and CDR2: LNHNV and YYDKDF (reference sequence). CDR3 protein: CATSTRLAGGLGEQFF. CDR3 nucleotides: TGTGCCACCAGCACACGACTAGCGGGAGGATTAGGTGAGCAGTTCTTC.

The chain is built from TRBV21-1 and TRBJ2-3; the table's D call, TRBD1, was not checked against the DNA. TRBV21-1 is designated a pseudogene. The length of the CDR3 is 15 residues. The CDR3 is CASTYAGQGTDTQYF. CDR3 DNA: TGTGCCAGCACGTATGCCGGACAGGGAACAGATACGCAGTATTTT.

The J gene is TRBJ2-7, the V gene TRBV7-2; 10 bases are a match to TRBD1. Germline assignment: CDR1 SGHTA and CDR2 FQGNSA. This CDR3 comprises 16 residues. V lost 5 bases to trimming and J lost 5 bases; unmatched junction nucleotides: 12. The CDR3 DNA reads TGTGCCAGCAGCCTAGTAGCCGGGACAGGGGCCCACGAGCAGTACTTC. It codes for CASSLVAGTGAHEQYF.

In its sample, this clone was seen a few times. The chain combines TRBV2 with TRBJ2-7; D possibly corresponds to TRBD2 (6 bases). Germline V lookup: CDR1 SNHLY, CDR2 FYNNEI. With 3 bases removed from V and 3 bases from J, the gap between germline ends came to 12 bases. The length of the CDR3 is 14 residues. The CDR3: CASSDWTGDYEQYF. CDR3 bases: TGTGCCAGCAGTGATTGGACGGGGGACTACGAGCAGTACTTC.

This rearrangement joins TRBV29-1 to TRBJ2-7; 8 positions match TRBD2. The V gene's germline CDR1 is SQVTM and CDR2 ANQGSEA. V lost 7 bases to trimming and J lost 2 bases; unmatched junction nucleotides: 10. The CDR3 is made up of 14 amino acids. The CDR3 reads CSASGGDGTYEQYF. CDR3 in DNA: TGCAGCGCCTCGGGGGGGGACGGCACCTACGAGCAGTACTTC.

This rearrangement joins TRBV5-4 to TRBJ1-2, with 12 positions matching TRBD1. This CDR3 comprises 16 residues. CDR1 and CDR2 (germline): SGHNT, YYREEE (reference sequence). The junction had 11 bases not matched to a gene; V was cut back by 4 bases and J by 7 bases. CDR3 loop: CASSPGQGAIGRGYTF. The CDR3 nucleotides read TGTGCCAGCAGCCCGGGACAGGGGGCAATCGGACGTGGCTACACCTTC.

The chain links TRBV21-1 to TRBJ1-6. TRBV21-1 is reported as a pseudogene. This CDR3 spans 14 amino acids. The CDR3 sequence: CASSKAVENSPLHF. CDR3 in DNA: TGTGCCAGCAGCAAAGCCGTGGAGAATTCACCCCTCCACTTT.

This clone has more than one count but fewer than ten. V and J are TRBV4-1 and TRBJ2-1, with D perhaps matching TRBD2 (7 bases). The CDR3 has 17 residues. Looked up from germline, CDR1 is MGHRA and CDR2 is YSYEKL. Trimming shortened V by 1 base and J by 1 base, and 14 bases separated the two germline ends. DNA for the CDR3: TGCGCCAGCAGCCAAGTGGGGCGGGGGCCTTCCTACAATGAGCAGTTCTTC. It codes for CASSQVGRGPSYNEQFF.

This clone was found a few times. The rearrangement uses TRBV7-3 and TRBJ1-2, with TRBD1 matching over 9 bases. Germline V gene data show CDR1 as SGHTA and CDR2 as FQGTGA. Trimming took 3 bases from V and 8 from J; bases not matched to a gene: 13. This CDR3 comprises 16 residues. This chain's CDR3 is CASSFGGQGSRGGYTF. The CDR3 region has the DNA TGTGCCAGCAGCTTTGGTGGACAGGGGTCGAGAGGGGGCTACACCTTC.

The J gene is TRBJ2-1, the V gene TRBV30, with D possibly matching TRBD2 (6 bases). The CDR3 spans 11 residues. Germline CDR1 and CDR2: GTSNPN and SVGIG (reference sequence). V gave up 5 bases and J gave up 11 bases, with 13 bases separating them. For the CDR3, the DNA is TGTGCCTGGGGGGACTCCAGTCAGCAGTTCTTC. This translates into CAWGDSSQQFF.

This clone was observed a few times. This chain connects TRBV5-1 to TRBJ1-2, with 11 bases fitting TRBD1. The CDR3 runs to 14 residues. Losses at the gene ends were 4 bases for V and 8 bases for J; bases not matched to a gene: 7. CDR1 and CDR2 from the germline V gene are SGHRS and YFSETQ. The CDR3 is CASSRDRGTWGYTF. CDR3 bases: TGCGCCAGCAGCCGGGACAGGGGGACCTGGGGCTACACCTTC.

The rearrangement uses TRBV18 and TRBJ2-7; D remains ambiguous. CDR3 length: 13 amino acids. The V end lost 2 bases, the J end lost 1 base, and 6 bases lay between the germline ends. Germline lookup yields CDR1 KGHSH and CDR2 LQKENI. In DNA, the CDR3 is TGTGCCAGCTCACCATATGAGTCCTACGAGCAGTACTTC. It yields the protein CASSPYESYEQYF. Based on the CDR3 plus reference TRBV18 and TRBJ2-7, the full variable domain is NAGVMQNPRHLVRRRGQEARLRCSPMKGHSHVYWYRQLPEEGLKFMVYLQKENIIDESGMPKERFSAEFPKEGPSILRIQQVVRGDSAAYFCASSPYESYEQYFGPGTRLTVT.

This rearrangement joins TRBV7-9 to TRBJ2-2; weak D call: TRBD1 (6 bases). V shed 8 bases and J shed 3 bases, with 16 bases lying between them. The CDR3 runs 15 residues. Germline V gene sequence: CDR1 SEHNR, CDR2 FQNEAQ (reference sequence). CDR3 coding DNA: TGTGCCAGCCGCATATTGGACAGATACACCGGGGAGCTGTTTTTT. It is translated as CASRILDRYTGELFF.

The rearrangement uses TRBV7-2 and TRBJ2-3, with a tentative D call TRBD2 (8 bases). V lost 4 bases and J lost 10, with 24 bases in between. The CDR3 contains 16 residues. Germline V gives CDR1 SGHTA, CDR2 FQGNSA. In DNA form, the CDR3 reads TGTGCCAGCAGCTCCCGAGGGGGCGGAGGGACTAGACCGCAGTATTTT. It yields the protein CASSSRGGGGTRPQYF. Full variable domain (remainder filled in from reference TRBV7-2 and TRBJ2-3): GAGVSQSPSNKVTEKGKDVELRCDPISGHTALYWYRQSLGQGLEFLIYFQGNSAPDKSGLPSDRFSAERTGGSVSTLTIQRTQQEDSAVYLCASSSRGGGGTRPQYFGPGTRLTVL.

The rearrangement uses TRBV28 and TRBJ2-7; TRBD1 agrees at 11 bases. Germline CDR1 MDHEN, CDR2 SYDVKM. The ends lost 7 bases at V and 2 bases at J; junction bases unmatched: 4. This CDR3 region has 14 residues. For the CDR3, the DNA is TGTGCCAGCACACCGGGACAGGGGGCCTACGAGCAGTACTTC. It codes for CASTPGQGAYEQYF.

The chain joins TRBV27 to TRBJ2-7; D is uncertain. V lost 3 bases, J lost 4 bases, and 4 bases lay in between. This CDR3 region has 11 residues. Germline CDR1 reads MNHEY; CDR2 reads SMNVEV (reference sequence). CDR3 in amino acids: CASSLSYEQYF. The CDR3 DNA is TGTGCCAGCAGTTTGTCGTACGAGCAGTACTTC.

This rearrangement joins TRBV18 to TRBJ2-7, with D possibly matching TRBD1 (7 bases). The CDR3 covers 14 residues. Germline-derived CDR1 and CDR2 are KGHSH and LQKENI. V lost 0 bases, J lost 5 bases, and 11 bases lay in between. The CDR3 sequence is CASSPPPRGDEQYF. The CDR3 nucleotides read TGTGCCAGCTCACCACCGCCCAGGGGGGACGAGCAGTACTTC.

The rearrangement links TRBV4-1 to TRBJ2-5; D uncertain. The CDR3 has 17 amino acids. Trimming pared 0 bases from V and 5 bases from J, leaving 19 bases between. Germline loops: CDR1 MGHRA, CDR2 YSYEKL. The CDR3 nucleotides read TGCGCCAGCAGCCAAGATACTTTCCAAGACCCCAGGGAGACCCAGTACTTC. This encodes CASSQDTFQDPRETQYF.

This chain uses TRBV30 with TRBJ2-6, with a possible D match to TRBD1 (6 bases). CDR1 GTSNPN and CDR2 SVGIG come from the germline V gene (reference sequence). The CDR3 length is 13 residues. V lost 4 bases, J lost 2 bases, and 6 bases lay in between. The CDR3 is CAWTGAGANVLTF. In DNA, the CDR3 is TGTGCCTGGACAGGGGCTGGGGCCAACGTCCTGACTTTC.

The chain is built from TRBV29-1 and TRBJ2-1; perhaps TRBD2 as D (6 bases). The CDR3 consists of 13 residues. CDR1 SQVTM and CDR2 ANQGSEA come from the germline V gene. Trimming pared 6 bases from V and 5 bases from J, leaving 14 bases between. The CDR3 loop is CSVALRRDNEQFF. CDR3 nucleotide sequence: TGCAGCGTCGCTTTGAGGAGGGACAATGAGCAGTTCTTC.

This clone occurred a few times. The genes are TRBV4-3 and TRBJ2-7; D possibly corresponds to TRBD2 (6 bases). With 1 base removed from V and 0 bases from J, the gap between germline ends came to 13 bases. From germline, CDR1 is LGHNA and CDR2 YSLEER. The CDR3 loop spans 16 amino acids. CDR3 residues: CASSQVFGGSSYEQYF. The CDR3 DNA sequence: TGCGCCAGCAGCCAAGTGTTTGGGGGGAGCTCCTACGAGCAGTACTTC.

The chain has TRBV6-4 and TRBJ2-1; no clear D gene. The CDR3 spans 13 residues. Germline assignment: CDR1 MRHNA and CDR2 SNTAGT. V was shortened by 6 bases and J by 0 bases, with 6 bases between the two germline ends. The CDR3 bases are TGTGCCAGCAGCCCGAGCTCCTACAATGAGCAGTTCTTC. It specifies CASSPSSYNEQFF.